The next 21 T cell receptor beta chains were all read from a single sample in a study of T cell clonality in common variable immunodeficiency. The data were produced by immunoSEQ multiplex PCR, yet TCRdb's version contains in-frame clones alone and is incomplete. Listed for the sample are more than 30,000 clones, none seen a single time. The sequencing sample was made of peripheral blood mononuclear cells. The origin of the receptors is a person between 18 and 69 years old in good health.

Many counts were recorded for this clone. The sequenced part of the CDR3 DNA is TGTGCCAGCAGTCAACCATGGCAGTTTGTATATGAG. This gives the protein CASSQPWQFVYE. The full CDR3 protein reads CASSQPWQFVYEQFF. This chain joins TRBV2 and TRBJ2-1; D not certain. The observed sequence ends 3 residues before the CDR3 terminus, with the missing tail filled in from the germline J gene. The V gene's germline CDR1 is SNHLY and CDR2 FYNNEI. Trimming pared 5 bases from V and 8 bases from J, leaving 19 bases between. The CDR3 runs to 15 residues. Variable domain in full (rest from reference TRBV2 and TRBJ2-1): EPEVTQTPSHQVTQMGQEVILRCVPISNHLYFYWYRQILGQKVEFLVSFYNNEISEKSEIFDDQFSVERPDGSNFTLKIRSTKLEDSAMYFCASSQPWQFVYEQFFGPGTRLTVL.

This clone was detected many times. The CDR3 DNA, read in part, is TGTGCCAGCAAGAGCTTAAAGACCTACGAG. Its protein product is CASKSLKTYE. The full CDR3 sequence reads CASKSLKTYEQYF. The genes are TRBV6-2 or TRBV6-3 and TRBJ2-7; D ambiguous. The read terminates 3 residues before the CDR3 end, so the remaining end is supplied by the germline J gene. This CDR3 spans 13 amino acids. Germline V lookup: CDR1 MNHEY, CDR2 SVGEGT. V was cut by 7 bases and J by 2 bases, with 12 bases left in between.

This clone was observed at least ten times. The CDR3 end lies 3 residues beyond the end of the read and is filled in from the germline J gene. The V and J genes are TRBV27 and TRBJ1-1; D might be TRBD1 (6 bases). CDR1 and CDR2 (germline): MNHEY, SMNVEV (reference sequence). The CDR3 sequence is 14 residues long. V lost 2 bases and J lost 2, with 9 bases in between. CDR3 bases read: TGTGCCAGCAGTTTAGGGACATACAACACTGAA. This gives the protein CASSLGTYNTE. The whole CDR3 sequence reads CASSLGTYNTEAFF.

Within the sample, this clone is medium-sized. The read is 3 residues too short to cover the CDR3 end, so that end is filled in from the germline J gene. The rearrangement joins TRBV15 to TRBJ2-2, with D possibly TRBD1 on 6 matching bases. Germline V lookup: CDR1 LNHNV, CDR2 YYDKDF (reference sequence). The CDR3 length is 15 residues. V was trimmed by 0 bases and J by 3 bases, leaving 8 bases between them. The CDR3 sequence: CATSRDRGDTGELFF. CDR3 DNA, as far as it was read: TGTGCCACCAGCAGAGACAGGGGAGACACCGGGGAG.

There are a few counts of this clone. CDR3 loop: CASSFAGDTEAFF. CDR3 DNA (partial): TGTGCCAGCAGCTTCGCGGGGGACACTGAA. This sequence joins TRBV11-2 and TRBJ1-1; D is perhaps TRBD1 (5 bases). Read coverage stops 3 residues before the CDR3 terminus; the germline J gene supplies the remainder. Trimming cost V 3 bases and J 3 bases, with 8 bases left between them. This CDR3 has 13 residues. Germline CDR1 SGHAT, CDR2 FQNNGV.

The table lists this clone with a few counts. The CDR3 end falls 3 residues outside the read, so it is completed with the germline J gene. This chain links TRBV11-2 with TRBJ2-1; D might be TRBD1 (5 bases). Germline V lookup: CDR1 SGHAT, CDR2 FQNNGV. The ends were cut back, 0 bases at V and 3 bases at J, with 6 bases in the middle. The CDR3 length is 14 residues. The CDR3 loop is CASSLEGVYNEQFF. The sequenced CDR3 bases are TGTGCCAGCAGCTTAGAAGGGGTCTACAATGAG.

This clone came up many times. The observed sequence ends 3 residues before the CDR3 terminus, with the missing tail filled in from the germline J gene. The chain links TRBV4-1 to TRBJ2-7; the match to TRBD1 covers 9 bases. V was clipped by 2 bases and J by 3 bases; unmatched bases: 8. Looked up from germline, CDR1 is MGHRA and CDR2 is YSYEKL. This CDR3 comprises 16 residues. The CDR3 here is CASSQRGQGGYYEQYF. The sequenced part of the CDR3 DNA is TGCGCCAGCAGCCAAAGGGGACAGGGAGGTTACTACGAG.

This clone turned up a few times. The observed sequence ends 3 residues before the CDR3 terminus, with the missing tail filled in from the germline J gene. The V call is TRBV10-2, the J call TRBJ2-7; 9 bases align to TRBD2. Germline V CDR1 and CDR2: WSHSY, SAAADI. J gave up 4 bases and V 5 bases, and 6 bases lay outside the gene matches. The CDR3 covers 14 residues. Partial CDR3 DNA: TGCGCCAGCAGTAACCAGCGGGGGGAGTACGAG. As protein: CASSNQRGEYE. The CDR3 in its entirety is CASSNQRGEYEQYF.

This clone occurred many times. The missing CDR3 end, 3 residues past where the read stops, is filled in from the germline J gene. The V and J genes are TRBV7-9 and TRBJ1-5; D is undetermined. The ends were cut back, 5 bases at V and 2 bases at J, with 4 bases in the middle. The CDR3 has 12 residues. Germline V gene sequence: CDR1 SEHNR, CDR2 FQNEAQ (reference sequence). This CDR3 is CASSGRNQPQHF. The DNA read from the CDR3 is TGTGCCAGCAGCGGGCGCAATCAGCCC.

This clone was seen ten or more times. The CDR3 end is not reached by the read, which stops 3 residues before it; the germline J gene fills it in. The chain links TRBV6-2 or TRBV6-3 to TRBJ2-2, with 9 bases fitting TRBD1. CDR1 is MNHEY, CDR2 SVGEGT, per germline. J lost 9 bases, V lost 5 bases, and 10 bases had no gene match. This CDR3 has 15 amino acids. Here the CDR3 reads CASSIPGQGNRELFF. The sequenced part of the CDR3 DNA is TGTGCCAGCAGTATCCCGGGACAGGGTAATCGGGAG.

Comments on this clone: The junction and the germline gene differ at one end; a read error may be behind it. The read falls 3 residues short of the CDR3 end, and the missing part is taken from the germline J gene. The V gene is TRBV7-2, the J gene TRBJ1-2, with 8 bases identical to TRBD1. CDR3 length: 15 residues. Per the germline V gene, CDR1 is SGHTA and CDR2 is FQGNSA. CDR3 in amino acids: CVSSLSPGGAGGYTF. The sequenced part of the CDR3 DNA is TGTGTCAGCAGCTTATCCCCAGGGGGCGCAGGAGGC.

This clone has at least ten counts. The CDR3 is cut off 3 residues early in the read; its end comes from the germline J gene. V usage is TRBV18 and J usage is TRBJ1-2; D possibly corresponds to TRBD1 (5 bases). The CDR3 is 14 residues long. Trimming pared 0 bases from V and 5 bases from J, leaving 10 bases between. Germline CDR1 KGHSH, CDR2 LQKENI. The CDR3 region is CASSPPRAMYGYTF. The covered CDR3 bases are TGTGCCAGCTCACCACCCAGGGCTATGTATGGC.

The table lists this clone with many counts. The sequenced part of the CDR3 DNA is TGTGCCAGCTCCCCGACAGGCTCCCATTCACCC. The encoded protein is CASSPTGSHSP. The complete CDR3 reads CASSPTGSHSPLHF. The chain recombines TRBV14 with TRBJ1-6; tentatively, D is TRBD1 (6 bases). The read comes to an end 3 residues before the CDR3 does, leaving the germline J gene to fill in the end. The ends were cut back, 8 bases at V and 8 bases at J, with 16 bases in the middle. Germline V lookup: CDR1 SGHDN, CDR2 FVKESK. The CDR3 is 14 amino acids.

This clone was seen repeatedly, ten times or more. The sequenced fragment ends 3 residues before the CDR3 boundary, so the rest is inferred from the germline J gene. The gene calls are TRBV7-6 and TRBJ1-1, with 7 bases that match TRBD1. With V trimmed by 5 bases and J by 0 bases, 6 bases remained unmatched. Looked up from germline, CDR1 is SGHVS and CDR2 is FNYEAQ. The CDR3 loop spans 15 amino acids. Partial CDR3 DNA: TGTGCCAGCAGCCCAGGGGGATTCATGAACACTGAA. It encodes CASSPGGFMNTE. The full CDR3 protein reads CASSPGGFMNTEAFF.

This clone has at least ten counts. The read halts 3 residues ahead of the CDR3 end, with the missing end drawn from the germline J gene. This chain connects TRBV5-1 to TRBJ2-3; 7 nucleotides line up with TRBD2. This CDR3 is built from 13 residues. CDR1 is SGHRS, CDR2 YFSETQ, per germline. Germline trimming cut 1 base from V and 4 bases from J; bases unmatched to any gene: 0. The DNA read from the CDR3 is TGCGCCAGCAGCTTGCGGGGGGCAGATACG. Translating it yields CASSLRGADT. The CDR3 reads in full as CASSLRGADTQYF. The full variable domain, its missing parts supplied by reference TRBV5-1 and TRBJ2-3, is KAGVTQTPRYLIKTRGQQVTLSCSPISGHRSVSWYQQTPGQGLQFLFEYFSETQRNKGNFPGRFSGRQFSNSRSEMNVSTLELGDSALYLCASSLRGADTQYFGPGTRLTVL.

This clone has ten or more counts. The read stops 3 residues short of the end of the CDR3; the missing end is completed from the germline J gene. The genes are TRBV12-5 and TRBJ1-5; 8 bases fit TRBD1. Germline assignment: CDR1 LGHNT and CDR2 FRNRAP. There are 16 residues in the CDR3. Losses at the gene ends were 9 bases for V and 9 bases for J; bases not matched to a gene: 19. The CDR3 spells CASNSDGQGPSGPQHF. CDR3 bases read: TGTGCTAGCAACAGTGACGGACAGGGACCTTCGGGGCCC.

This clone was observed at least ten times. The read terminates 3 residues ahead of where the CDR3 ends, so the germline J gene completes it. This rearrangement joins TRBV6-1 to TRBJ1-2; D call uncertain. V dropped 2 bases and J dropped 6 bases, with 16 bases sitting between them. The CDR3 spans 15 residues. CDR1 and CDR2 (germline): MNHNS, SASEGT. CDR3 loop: CASSEMSAGVHGYTF. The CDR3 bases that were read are TGTGCCAGCAGTGAAATGTCGGCCGGGGTCCATGGC.

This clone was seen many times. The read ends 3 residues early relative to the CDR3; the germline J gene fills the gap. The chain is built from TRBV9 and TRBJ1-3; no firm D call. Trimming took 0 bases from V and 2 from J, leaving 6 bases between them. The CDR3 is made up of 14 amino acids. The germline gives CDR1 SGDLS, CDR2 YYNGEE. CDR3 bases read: TGTGCCAGCAGCGTAGGACACCCTGGAAACACC. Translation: CASSVGHPGNT. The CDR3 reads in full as CASSVGHPGNTIYF. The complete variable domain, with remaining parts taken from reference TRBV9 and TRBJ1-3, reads DSGVTQTPKHLITATGQRVTLRCSPRSGDLSVYWYQQSLDQGLQFLIQYYNGEERAKGNILERFSAQQFPDLHSELNLSSLELGDSALYFCASSVGHPGNTIYFGEGSWLTVV.

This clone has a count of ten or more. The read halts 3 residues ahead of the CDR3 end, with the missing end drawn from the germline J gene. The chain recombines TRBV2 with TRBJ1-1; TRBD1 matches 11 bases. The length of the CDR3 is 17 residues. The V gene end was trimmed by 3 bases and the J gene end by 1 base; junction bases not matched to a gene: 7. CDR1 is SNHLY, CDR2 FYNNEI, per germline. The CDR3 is CASSDGDRGRWNTEAFF. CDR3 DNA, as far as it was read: TGTGCCAGCAGTGATGGGGACAGGGGGAGGTGGAACACTGAA. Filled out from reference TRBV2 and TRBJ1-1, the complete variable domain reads EPEVTQTPSHQVTQMGQEVILRCVPISNHLYFYWYRQILGQKVEFLVSFYNNEISEKSEIFDDQFSVERPDGSNFTLKIRSTKLEDSAMYFCASSDGDRGRWNTEAFFGQGTRLTVV.

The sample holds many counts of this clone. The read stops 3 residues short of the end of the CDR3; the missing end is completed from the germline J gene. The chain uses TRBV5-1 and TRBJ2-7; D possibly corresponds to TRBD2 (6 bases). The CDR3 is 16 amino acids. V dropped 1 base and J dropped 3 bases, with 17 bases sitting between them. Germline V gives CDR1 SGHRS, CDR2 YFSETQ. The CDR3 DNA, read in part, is TGCGCCAGCAGCTTGAGGGCCGCAGGGAGGTTCTACGAG. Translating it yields CASSLRAAGRFYE. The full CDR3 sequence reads CASSLRAAGRFYEQYF.

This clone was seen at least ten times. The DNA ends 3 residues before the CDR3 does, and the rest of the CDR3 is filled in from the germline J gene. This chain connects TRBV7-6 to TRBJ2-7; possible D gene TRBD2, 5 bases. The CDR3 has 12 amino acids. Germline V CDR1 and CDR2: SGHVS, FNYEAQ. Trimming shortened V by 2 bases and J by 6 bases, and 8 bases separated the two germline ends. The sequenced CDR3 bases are TGTGCCAGCAGCTTATTCCTAGCCGAG. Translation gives CASSLFLAE. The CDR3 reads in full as CASSLFLAEQYF.